Here is one T cell receptor (beta chain) with its context. Its antigen is unidentified. The sample originates from a study of T cell responses to AZD1222 COVID-19 vaccine. About the study: Doses given second, at about 4 or about 12 weeks, were pooled. Overall study findings and caveats: Scientists sampled the repertoires only once the peak T cell response had passed.

Germline CDR1 SGHTA, CDR2 FQGTGA. This CDR3 contains 16 residues. V lost 5 bases, J lost 11 bases, and 16 bases stayed unmatched. TCRdb's table, derived via immunoSEQ multiplex PCR, lists solely in-frame clones and lacks some. The sample records roughly 180,000 clones, roughly 88% being singletons. Sequencing used peripheral blood, obtained on day 0 of AZD1222 vaccination. The clonotype comes from an adult in good health. The chain employs TRBV7-3 and TRBJ1-1; 11 nucleotides agree with TRBD1. CDR3 coding DNA: TGTGCCAGCAGCGCCAGATCCGGGACAGGGGGTTCTGTGGCTTTCTTT. It is translated as CASSARSGTGGSVAFF.